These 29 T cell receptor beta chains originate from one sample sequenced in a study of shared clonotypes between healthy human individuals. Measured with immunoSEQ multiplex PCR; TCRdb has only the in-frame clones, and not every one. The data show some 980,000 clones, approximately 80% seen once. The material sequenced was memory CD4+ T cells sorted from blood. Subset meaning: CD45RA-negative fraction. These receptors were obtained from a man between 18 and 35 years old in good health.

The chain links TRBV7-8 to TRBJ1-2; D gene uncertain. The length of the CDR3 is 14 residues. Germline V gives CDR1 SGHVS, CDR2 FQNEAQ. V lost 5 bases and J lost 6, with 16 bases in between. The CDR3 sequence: CASSPPRVRDGYTF. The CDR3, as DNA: TGTGCCAGCAGCCCGCCCCGAGTACGGGATGGCTACACCTTC.

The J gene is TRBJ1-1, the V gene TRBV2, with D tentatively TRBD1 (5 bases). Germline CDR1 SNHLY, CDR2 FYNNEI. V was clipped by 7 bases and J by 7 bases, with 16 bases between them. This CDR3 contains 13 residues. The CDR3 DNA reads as TGTGCCAGCACCGCCGGGGGGAACGGTGAAGCTTTCTTT. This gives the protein CASTAGGNGEAFF.

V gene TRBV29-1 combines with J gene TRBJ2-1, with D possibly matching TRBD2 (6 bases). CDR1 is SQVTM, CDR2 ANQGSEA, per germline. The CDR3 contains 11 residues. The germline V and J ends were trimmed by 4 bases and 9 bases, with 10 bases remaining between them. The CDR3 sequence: CSVGGNGEQFF. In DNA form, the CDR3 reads TGCAGCGTTGGCGGGAATGGTGAGCAGTTCTTC.

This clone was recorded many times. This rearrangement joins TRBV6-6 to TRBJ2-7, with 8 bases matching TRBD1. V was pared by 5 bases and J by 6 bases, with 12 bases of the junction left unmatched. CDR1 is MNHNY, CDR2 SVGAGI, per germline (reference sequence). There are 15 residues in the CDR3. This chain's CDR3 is CASSTPGGASGEQYF. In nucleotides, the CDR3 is TGTGCCAGCAGTACACCAGGGGGCGCATCGGGCGAGCAGTACTTC.

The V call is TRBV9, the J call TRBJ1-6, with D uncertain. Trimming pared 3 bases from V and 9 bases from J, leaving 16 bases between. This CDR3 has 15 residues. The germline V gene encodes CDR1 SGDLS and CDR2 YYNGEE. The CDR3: CASSARSGWTSPLHF. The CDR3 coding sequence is TGTGCCAGCAGCGCCCGGTCCGGGTGGACTTCACCCCTCCACTTT.

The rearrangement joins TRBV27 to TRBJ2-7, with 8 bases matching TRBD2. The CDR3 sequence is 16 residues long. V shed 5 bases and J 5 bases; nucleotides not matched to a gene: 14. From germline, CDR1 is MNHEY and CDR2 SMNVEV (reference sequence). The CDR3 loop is CASSLSILAVGDEQYF. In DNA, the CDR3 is TGTGCCAGCAGTCTCAGTATACTAGCGGTCGGGGACGAGCAGTACTTC.

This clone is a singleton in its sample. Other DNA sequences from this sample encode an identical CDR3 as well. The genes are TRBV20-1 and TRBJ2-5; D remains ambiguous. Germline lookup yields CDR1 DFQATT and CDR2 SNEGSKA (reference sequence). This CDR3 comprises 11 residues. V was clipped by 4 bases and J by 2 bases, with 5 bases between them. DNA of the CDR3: TGCAGTGCTAAAGGACAAGAGACCCAGTACTTC. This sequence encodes CSAKGQETQYF.

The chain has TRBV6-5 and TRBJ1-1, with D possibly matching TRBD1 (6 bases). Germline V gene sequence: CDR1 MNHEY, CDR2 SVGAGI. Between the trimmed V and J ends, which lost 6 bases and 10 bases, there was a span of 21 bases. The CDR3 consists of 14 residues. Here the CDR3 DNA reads TGTGCCAGCAGCTGGGGCACAGGGCCAGTTGGAGCTTTCTTT. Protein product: CASSWGTGPVGAFF.

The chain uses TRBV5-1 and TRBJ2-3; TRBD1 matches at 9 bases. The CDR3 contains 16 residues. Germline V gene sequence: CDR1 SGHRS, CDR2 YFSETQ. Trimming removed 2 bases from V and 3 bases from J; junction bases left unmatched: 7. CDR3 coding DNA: TGCGCCAGCAGCTTAGGGACAGGGTATGGGACAGATACGCAGTATTTT. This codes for CASSLGTGYGTDTQYF.

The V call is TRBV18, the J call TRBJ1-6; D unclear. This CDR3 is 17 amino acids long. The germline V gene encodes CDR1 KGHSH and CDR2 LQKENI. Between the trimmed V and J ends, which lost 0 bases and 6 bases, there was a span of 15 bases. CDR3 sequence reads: CASSPPLVEPANSPLHF. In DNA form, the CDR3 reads TGTGCCAGCTCACCACCTTTGGTTGAGCCTGCTAATTCACCCCTCCACTTT.

The CDR3 region has the DNA TGTGCCAGCAGTTTCGGTGGGGAGTATGGCTACACCTTC. Translated: CASSFGGEYGYTF. J is TRBJ1-2 and V is TRBV28, with D unclear. Germline lookup yields CDR1 MDHEN and CDR2 SYDVKM. V was pared by 3 bases and J by 5 bases, with 10 bases between. The CDR3 contains 13 residues.

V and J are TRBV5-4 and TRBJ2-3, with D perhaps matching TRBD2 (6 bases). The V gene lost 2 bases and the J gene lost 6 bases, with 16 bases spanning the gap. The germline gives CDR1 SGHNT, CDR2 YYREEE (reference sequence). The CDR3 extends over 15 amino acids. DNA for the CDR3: TGTGCCAGCAGCTTTGTCGGGAGTTTGATGGATACGCAGTATTTT. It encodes CASSFVGSLMDTQYF.

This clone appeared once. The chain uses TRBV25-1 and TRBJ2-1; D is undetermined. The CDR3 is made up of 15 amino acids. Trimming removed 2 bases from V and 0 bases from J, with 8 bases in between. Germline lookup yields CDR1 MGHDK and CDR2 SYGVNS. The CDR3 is CASSEEEGSYNEQFF. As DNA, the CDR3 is TGTGCCAGCAGTGAAGAGGAAGGCTCCTACAATGAGCAGTTCTTC.

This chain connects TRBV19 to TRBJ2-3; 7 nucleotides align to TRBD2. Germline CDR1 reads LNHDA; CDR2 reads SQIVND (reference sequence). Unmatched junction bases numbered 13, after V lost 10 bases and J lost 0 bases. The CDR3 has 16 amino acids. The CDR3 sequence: CATSRNGRGSTDTQYF. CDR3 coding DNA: TGTGCCACCAGCAGAAACGGGCGGGGGAGCACAGATACGCAGTATTTT.

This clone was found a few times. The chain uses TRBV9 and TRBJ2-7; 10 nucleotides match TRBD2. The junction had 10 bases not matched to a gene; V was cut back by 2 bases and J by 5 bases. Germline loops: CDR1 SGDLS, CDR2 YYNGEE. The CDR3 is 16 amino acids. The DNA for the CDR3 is TGTGCCAGCAGCGTTACCTTAGGGACTAGCGTCCACGAGCAGTACTTC. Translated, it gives CASSVTLGTSVHEQYF.

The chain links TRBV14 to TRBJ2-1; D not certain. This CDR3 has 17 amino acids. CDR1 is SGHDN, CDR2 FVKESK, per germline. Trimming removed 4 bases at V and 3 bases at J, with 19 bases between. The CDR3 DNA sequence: TGTGCCAGCAGCCCACAGTGGTGGTGGGGATACTACAATGAGCAGTTCTTC. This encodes CASSPQWWWGYYNEQFF.

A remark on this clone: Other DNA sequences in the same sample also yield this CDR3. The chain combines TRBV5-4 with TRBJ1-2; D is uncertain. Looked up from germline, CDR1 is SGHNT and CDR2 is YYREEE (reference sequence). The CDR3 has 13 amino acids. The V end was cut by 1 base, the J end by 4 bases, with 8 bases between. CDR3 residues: CASSLPAGYGYTF. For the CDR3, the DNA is TGTGCCAGCAGCTTGCCCGCGGGCTATGGCTACACCTTC.

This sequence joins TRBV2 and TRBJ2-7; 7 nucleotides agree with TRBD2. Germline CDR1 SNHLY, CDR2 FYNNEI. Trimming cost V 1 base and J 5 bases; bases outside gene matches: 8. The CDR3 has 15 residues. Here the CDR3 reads CASSEVGKLANEQYF. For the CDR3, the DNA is TGTGCCAGCAGTGAAGTAGGAAAACTAGCGAACGAGCAGTACTTC. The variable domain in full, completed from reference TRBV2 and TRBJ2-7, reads EPEVTQTPSHQVTQMGQEVILRCVPISNHLYFYWYRQILGQKVEFLVSFYNNEISEKSEIFDDQFSVERPDGSNFTLKIRSTKLEDSAMYFCASSEVGKLANEQYFGPGTRLTVT.

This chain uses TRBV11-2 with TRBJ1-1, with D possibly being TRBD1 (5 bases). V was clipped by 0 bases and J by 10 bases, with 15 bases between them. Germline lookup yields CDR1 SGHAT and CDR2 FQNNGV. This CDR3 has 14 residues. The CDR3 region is CASSLDRSRDGAFF. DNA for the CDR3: TGTGCCAGCAGCTTAGATCGTTCAAGGGACGGAGCTTTCTTT.

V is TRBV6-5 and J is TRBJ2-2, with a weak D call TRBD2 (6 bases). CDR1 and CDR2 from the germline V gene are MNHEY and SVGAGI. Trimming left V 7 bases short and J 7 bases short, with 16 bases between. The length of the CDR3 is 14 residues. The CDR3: CASKNRGIGGELFF. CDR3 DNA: TGTGCCAGCAAAAACCGGGGGATCGGCGGGGAGCTGTTTTTT.

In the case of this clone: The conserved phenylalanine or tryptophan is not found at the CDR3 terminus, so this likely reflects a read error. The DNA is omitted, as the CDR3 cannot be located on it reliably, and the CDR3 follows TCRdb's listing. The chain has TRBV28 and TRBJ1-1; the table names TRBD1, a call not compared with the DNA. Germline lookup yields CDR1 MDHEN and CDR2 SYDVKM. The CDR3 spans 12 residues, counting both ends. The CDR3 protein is CASSRPTGAPIV.

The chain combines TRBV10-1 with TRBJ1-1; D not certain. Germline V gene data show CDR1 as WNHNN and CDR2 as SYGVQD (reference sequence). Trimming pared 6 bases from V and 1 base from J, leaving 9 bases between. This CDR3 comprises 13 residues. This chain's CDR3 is CASRSTPNTEAFF. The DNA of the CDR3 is TGCGCCAGCAGATCAACCCCGAACACTGAAGCTTTCTTT.

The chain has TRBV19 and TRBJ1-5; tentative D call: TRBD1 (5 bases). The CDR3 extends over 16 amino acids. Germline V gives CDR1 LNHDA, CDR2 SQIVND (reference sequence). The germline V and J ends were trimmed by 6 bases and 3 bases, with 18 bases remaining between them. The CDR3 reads CASRQAPLALNQPQHF. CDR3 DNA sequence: TGTGCCAGTAGACAGGCCCCCCTGGCCCTCAATCAGCCCCAGCATTTT.

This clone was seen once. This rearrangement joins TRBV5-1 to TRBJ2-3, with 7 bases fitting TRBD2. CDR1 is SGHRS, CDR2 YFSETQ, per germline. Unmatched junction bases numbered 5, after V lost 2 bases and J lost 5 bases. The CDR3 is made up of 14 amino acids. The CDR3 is CASSFTSEGDTQYF. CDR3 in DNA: TGCGCCAGCAGCTTCACTAGCGAGGGAGATACGCAGTATTTT. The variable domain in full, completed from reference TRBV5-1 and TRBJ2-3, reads KAGVTQTPRYLIKTRGQQVTLSCSPISGHRSVSWYQQTPGQGLQFLFEYFSETQRNKGNFPGRFSGRQFSNSRSEMNVSTLELGDSALYLCASSFTSEGDTQYFGPGTRLTVL.

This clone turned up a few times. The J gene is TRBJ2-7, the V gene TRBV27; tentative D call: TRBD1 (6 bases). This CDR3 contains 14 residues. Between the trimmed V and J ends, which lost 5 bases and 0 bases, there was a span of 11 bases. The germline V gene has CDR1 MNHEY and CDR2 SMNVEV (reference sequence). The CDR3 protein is CASSIRDTSYEQYF. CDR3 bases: TGTGCCAGCAGTATCCGGGACACCTCCTACGAGCAGTACTTC.

The CDR3 coding sequence is TGTGCCAGCTCACCCGAGTGGTGGGAGACCCAGTACTTC. Its protein product is CASSPEWWETQYF. This sequence joins TRBV18 and TRBJ2-5; D gene unclear. Per the germline V gene, CDR1 is KGHSH and CDR2 is LQKENI. The CDR3 sequence is 13 residues long. The V end was cut by 3 bases, the J end by 5 bases, with 10 bases between.

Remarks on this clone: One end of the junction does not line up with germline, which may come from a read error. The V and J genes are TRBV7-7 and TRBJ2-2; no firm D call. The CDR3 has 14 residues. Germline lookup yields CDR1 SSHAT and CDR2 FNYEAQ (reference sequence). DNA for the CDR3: TGTGCTAGCAGCTTTAATCTCGGCACCGGGGAGCTGTTTTTT. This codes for CASSFNLGTGELFF.

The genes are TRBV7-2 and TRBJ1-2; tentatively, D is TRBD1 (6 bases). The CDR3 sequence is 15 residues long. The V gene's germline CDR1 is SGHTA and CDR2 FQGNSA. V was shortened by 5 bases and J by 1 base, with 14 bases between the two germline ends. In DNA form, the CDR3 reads TGTGCCAGCAGCGTGACCTTAGGGGGTAACTATGGCTACACCTTC. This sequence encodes CASSVTLGGNYGYTF.

CDR3 DNA sequence: TGTGCCAGCAGCGAGCCGAGGGGGGCTAATGAAAAACTGTTTTTT. Protein sequence: CASSEPRGANEKLFF. The V gene is TRBV6-1, the J gene TRBJ1-4; perhaps TRBD1 as D (6 bases). From germline, CDR1 is MNHNS and CDR2 SASEGT. V was clipped by 6 bases and J by 3 bases, with 14 bases between them. The CDR3 loop spans 15 amino acids.